The 16 T cell receptor beta chains below come from one sample, sequenced in a study of blood T cell repertoires in COVID-19. Profiling relied on immunoSEQ multiplex PCR, and the TCRdb table lists in-frame clones only, not all of them. Of 70,000 to 95,000 clones listed, 80% to 90% are singletons. The sequencing input was peripheral blood. Receptor source: a human donor in a cohort sampled during active COVID-19.

This clone was detected only once. The V and J genes are TRBV5-1 and TRBJ2-7, with a possible D match to TRBD2 (6 bases). The germline V gene has CDR1 SGHRS and CDR2 YFSETQ. The CDR3 is 16 residues long. Trimming removed 2 bases from V and 1 base from J, with 16 bases in between. In DNA, the CDR3 is TGCGCCAGCAGCTTTACTCCGGGAGAAGCTTCCTACGAGCAGTACTTC. Translation gives CASSFTPGEASYEQYF.

V usage is TRBV3-1 (or the pseudogene TRBV3-2) and J usage is TRBJ2-2; 10 positions agree with TRBD1. With 4 bases clipped from V and 3 bases from J, the junction kept 8 bases outside the gene matches. The CDR3 is 17 amino acids. The germline V gene encodes CDR1 LGHDT and CDR2 YNNKEL (reference sequence). CDR3: CASSRLRTGGDTGELFF. The CDR3 region has the DNA TGTGCCAGCAGCCGTTTGCGGACAGGGGGGGACACCGGGGAGCTGTTTTTT.

The gene calls are TRBV5-1 and TRBJ1-4, with 7 bases aligning to TRBD1. The CDR3 extends over 16 amino acids. V lost 2 bases, J lost 1 base, and 5 bases stayed unmatched. Germline V gene lookup returns CDR1 SGHRS and CDR2 YFSETQ. DNA of the CDR3: TGCGCCAGCAGCTTATCGGCAGGGGGAACTAATGAAAAACTGTTTTTT. Its translation is CASSLSAGGTNEKLFF. The whole variable domain, filled in from reference TRBV5-1 and TRBJ1-4, reads KAGVTQTPRYLIKTRGQQVTLSCSPISGHRSVSWYQQTPGQGLQFLFEYFSETQRNKGNFPGRFSGRQFSNSRSEMNVSTLELGDSALYLCASSLSAGGTNEKLFFGSGTQLSVL.

A single count supports this clone. The chain is built from TRBV5-6 and TRBJ2-7; 7 bases are a match to TRBD1. Germline CDR1 is SGHDT and CDR2 is YYEEEE. Trimming cost V 3 bases and J 6 bases; bases outside gene matches: 12. The length of the CDR3 is 15 residues. The CDR3 protein is CASSSLTGANTEQYF. The CDR3 bases are TGTGCCAGCAGCTCTCTAACAGGGGCTAACACCGAGCAGTACTTC.

The chain's CDR3 is CAISPTQGEQYF. Here the CDR3 DNA reads TGTGCCATCAGTCCTACGCAGGGAGAGCAGTACTTC. The gene calls are TRBV10-3 and TRBJ2-7, with TRBD1 as a possible D gene (5 bases). This CDR3 contains 12 residues. Germline V gene sequence: CDR1 ENHRY, CDR2 SYGVKD. V shed 5 bases and J shed 7 bases, with 12 bases lying between them.

The V and J genes are TRBV4-2 and TRBJ2-7; 7 positions agree with TRBD1. The germline V gene has CDR1 LGHNA and CDR2 YNFKEQ. The CDR3 totals 13 residues. Trimming took 3 bases from V and 4 from J; bases not matched to a gene: 3. CDR3 residues: CASSQTQGYEQYF. CDR3 sequence (DNA): TGTGCCAGCAGCCAGACACAGGGGTACGAGCAGTACTTC.

The J gene is TRBJ1-1, the V gene TRBV6-5; D may be TRBD1 (5 bases). The CDR3 sequence is 14 residues long. The V end lost 5 bases, the J end lost 8 bases, and 18 bases lay between the germline ends. Germline V gene data show CDR1 as MNHEY and CDR2 as SVGAGI. The CDR3 DNA follows: TGTGCCAGCAGTAGAGGAGGGGCAGAGCGAGAAGCTTTCTTT. This gives the protein CASSRGGAEREAFF.

The CDR3 nucleotides read TGTGCCAGCAGCCCACGCTGGGGACAGGGAATGGCAGATACGCAGTATTTT. It translates to CASSPRWGQGMADTQYF. The chain links TRBV14 to TRBJ2-3; 9 nucleotides match TRBD1. The V gene end was trimmed by 4 bases and the J gene end by 4 bases; junction bases not matched to a gene: 12. The germline V gene has CDR1 SGHDN and CDR2 FVKESK. The CDR3 consists of 17 residues.

The chain combines TRBV21-1 with TRBJ1-2; the table's D call, TRBD1, was not checked against the DNA. TRBV21-1 is a documented pseudogene. The CDR3 is 17 amino acids. Here the CDR3 DNA reads TGTGCCAGCAGCAAAAAAGGAGGAGTGACAGGGGAGTATGGCTACACCTTC. It encodes CASSKKGGVTGEYGYTF.

The chain uses TRBV28 and TRBJ1-2; 7 nucleotides align to TRBD1. This CDR3 is built from 15 residues. Trimming removed 4 bases from V and 3 bases from J; junction bases left unmatched: 8. Per germline, CDR1 MDHEN and CDR2 SYDVKM. CDR3 protein: CASSSYTRGDYGYTF. The CDR3 nucleotides read TGTGCCAGCAGTTCCTACACCAGGGGGGACTATGGCTACACCTTC.

This chain connects TRBV11-2 to TRBJ1-3, with D maybe TRBD1 (6 bases). Germline V gives CDR1 SGHAT, CDR2 FQNNGV. Trimming stripped 4 bases from V and 0 bases from J, with 16 bases between. This CDR3 spans 17 amino acids. The CDR3 loop reads CASSSSGGFSSGNTIYF. CDR3 DNA sequence: TGTGCCAGCAGCTCAAGTGGGGGCTTCAGCTCTGGAAACACCATATATTTT.

The V gene is TRBV7-8, the J gene TRBJ2-3; 7 bases line up with TRBD2. The CDR3 spans 15 residues. Germline CDR1 SGHVS, CDR2 FQNEAQ. The trim removed 3 bases at V and 2 bases at J, leaving 5 bases unmatched. CDR3 protein: CASSFRDYPTDTQYF. The CDR3 DNA reads as TGTGCCAGCAGCTTCCGGGACTACCCCACAGATACGCAGTATTTT.

The J gene is TRBJ1-1, the V gene TRBV5-1; TRBD1 agrees at 10 bases. This CDR3 spans 15 amino acids. The V gene's germline CDR1 is SGHRS and CDR2 YFSETQ. J gave up 2 bases and V 1 base, and 2 bases lay outside the gene matches. The CDR3 DNA reads as TGCGCCAGCAGCTTGTGGACAGGGGGTAACACTGAAGCTTTCTTT. Protein product: CASSLWTGGNTEAFF. Variable domain in full (rest from reference TRBV5-1 and TRBJ1-1): KAGVTQTPRYLIKTRGQQVTLSCSPISGHRSVSWYQQTPGQGLQFLFEYFSETQRNKGNFPGRFSGRQFSNSRSEMNVSTLELGDSALYLCASSLWTGGNTEAFFGQGTRLTVV.

This clone showed up just once. This sample also contains other DNA sequences that code for the same CDR3. This chain connects TRBV9 to TRBJ2-5; a possible D gene is TRBD2 (7 bases). This CDR3 has 16 amino acids. Germline V lookup: CDR1 SGDLS, CDR2 YYNGEE. V was pared by 0 bases and J by 0 bases, with 12 bases between. In DNA form, the CDR3 reads TGTGCCAGCAGCGTAGAAGGGGGGGACTACCAAGAGACCCAGTACTTC. Translated, it gives CASSVEGGDYQETQYF.

V usage is TRBV7-2 and J usage is TRBJ2-1, with 10 bases aligning to TRBD1. Germline CDR1 is SGHTA and CDR2 is FQGNSA. With 5 bases clipped from V and 7 bases from J, the junction kept 8 bases outside the gene matches. This CDR3 spans 15 amino acids. DNA for the CDR3: TGTGCCAGCAGCCACGGACAGGGGGAGGGAAATGAGCAGTTCTTC. This gives the protein CASSHGQGEGNEQFF.

The chain uses TRBV18 and TRBJ2-7, with TRBD1 matching over 10 bases. V shed 7 bases and J 0 bases; nucleotides not matched to a gene: 6. Per germline, CDR1 KGHSH and CDR2 LQKENI. This CDR3 region has 15 residues. The CDR3, as DNA: TGTGCCAGCTTACCGGGACAGGGGAGCTCCTACGAGCAGTACTTC. This encodes CASLPGQGSSYEQYF.